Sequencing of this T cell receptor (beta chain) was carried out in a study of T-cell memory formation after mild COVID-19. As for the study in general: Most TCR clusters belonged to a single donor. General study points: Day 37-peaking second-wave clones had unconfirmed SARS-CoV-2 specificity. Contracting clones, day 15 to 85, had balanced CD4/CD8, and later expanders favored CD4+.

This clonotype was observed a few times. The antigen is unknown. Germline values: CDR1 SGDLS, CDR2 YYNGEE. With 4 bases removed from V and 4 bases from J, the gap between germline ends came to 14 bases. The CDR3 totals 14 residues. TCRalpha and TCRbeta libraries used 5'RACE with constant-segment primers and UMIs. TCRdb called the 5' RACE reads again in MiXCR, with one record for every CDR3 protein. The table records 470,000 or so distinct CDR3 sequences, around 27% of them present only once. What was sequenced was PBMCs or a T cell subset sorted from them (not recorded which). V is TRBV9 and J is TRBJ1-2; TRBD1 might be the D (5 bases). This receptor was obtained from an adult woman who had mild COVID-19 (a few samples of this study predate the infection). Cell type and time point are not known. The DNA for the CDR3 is TGTGCCAGCAGCCCGCAGGGCCCCATCTATGGCTACACCTTC. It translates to CASSPQGPIYGYTF.